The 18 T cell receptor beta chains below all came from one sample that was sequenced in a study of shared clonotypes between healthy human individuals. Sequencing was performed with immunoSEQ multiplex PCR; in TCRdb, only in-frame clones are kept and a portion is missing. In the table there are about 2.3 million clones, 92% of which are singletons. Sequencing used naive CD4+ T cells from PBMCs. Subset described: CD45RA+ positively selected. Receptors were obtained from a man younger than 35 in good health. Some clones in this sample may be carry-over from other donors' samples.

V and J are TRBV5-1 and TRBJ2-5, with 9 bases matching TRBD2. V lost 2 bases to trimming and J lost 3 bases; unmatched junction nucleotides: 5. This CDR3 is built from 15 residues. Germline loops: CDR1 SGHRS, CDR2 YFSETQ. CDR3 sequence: CASSLAGGIKETQYF. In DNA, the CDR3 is TGCGCCAGCAGCTTAGCGGGGGGAATAAAAGAGACCCAGTACTTC.

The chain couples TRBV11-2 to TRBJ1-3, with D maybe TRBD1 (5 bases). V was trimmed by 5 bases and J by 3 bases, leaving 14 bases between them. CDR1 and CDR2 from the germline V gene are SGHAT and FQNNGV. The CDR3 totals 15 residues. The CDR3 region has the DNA TGTGCCAGCAGCCCTCACGAGGGGCGTGGAAACACCATATATTTT. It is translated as CASSPHEGRGNTIYF. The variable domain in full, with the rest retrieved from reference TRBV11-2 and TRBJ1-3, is EAGVAQSPRYKIIEKRQSVAFWCNPISGHATLYWYQQILGQGPKLLIQFQNNGVVDDSQLPKDRFSAERLKGVDSTLKIQPAKLEDSAVYLCASSPHEGRGNTIYFGEGSWLTVV.

CDR3: CASSASGGWATQYF. The DNA of the CDR3 is TGTGCCAGCAGTGCTAGCGGGGGGTGGGCGACCCAGTACTTC. The gene calls are TRBV27 and TRBJ2-5, with TRBD2 matching over 11 bases. The V gene's germline CDR1 is MNHEY and CDR2 SMNVEV (reference sequence). This CDR3 comprises 14 residues. The V segment lost 5 bases and the J segment 7 bases; nucleotides outside the gene matches: 6.

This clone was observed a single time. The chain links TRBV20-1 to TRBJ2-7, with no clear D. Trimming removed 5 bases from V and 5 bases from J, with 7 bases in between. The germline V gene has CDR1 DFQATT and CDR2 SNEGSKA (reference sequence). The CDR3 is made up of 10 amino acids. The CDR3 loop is CSARTDEQYF. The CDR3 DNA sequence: TGCAGTGCTCGCACCGACGAGCAGTACTTC.

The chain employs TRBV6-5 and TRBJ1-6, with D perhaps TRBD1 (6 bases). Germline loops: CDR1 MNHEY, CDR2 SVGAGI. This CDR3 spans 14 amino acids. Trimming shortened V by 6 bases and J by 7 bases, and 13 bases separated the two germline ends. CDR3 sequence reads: CASRYRENNSPLHF. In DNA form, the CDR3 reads TGTGCCAGCAGGTACAGGGAAAACAATTCACCCCTCCACTTT.

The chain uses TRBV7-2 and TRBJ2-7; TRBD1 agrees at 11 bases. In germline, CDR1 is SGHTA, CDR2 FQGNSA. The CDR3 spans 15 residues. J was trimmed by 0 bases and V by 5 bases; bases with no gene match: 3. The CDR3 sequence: CASSLGTGGSYEQYF. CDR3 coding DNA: TGTGCCAGCAGCCTTGGGACAGGGGGCTCCTACGAGCAGTACTTC. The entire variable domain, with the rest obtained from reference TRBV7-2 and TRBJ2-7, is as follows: GAGVSQSPSNKVTEKGKDVELRCDPISGHTALYWYRQSLGQGLEFLIYFQGNSAPDKSGLPSDRFSAERTGGSVSTLTIQRTQQEDSAVYLCASSLGTGGSYEQYFGPGTRLTVT.

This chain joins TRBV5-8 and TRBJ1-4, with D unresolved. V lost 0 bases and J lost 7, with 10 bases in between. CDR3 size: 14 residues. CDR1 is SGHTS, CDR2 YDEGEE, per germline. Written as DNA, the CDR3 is TGTGCCAGCAGCTTGGTTTGGTCTGCTGAAAAACTGTTTTTT. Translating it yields CASSLVWSAEKLFF.

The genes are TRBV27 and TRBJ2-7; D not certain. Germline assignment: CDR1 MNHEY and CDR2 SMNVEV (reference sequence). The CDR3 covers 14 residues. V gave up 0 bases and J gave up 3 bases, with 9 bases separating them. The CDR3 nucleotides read TGTGCCAGCAGTTTATCTGAAGAGTACTACGAGCAGTACTTC. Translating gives CASSLSEEYYEQYF.

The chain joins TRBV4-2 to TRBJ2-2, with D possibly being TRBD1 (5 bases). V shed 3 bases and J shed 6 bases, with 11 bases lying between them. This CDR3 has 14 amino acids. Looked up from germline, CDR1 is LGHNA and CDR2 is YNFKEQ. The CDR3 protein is CASSQVTGAGELFF. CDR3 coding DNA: TGTGCCAGCAGCCAGGTCACAGGCGCCGGGGAGCTGTTTTTT.

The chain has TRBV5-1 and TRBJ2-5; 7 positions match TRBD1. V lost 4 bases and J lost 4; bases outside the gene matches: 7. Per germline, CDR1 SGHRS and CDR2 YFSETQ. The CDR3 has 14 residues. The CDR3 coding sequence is TGCGCCAGCAGCAACGGACAGGTCGCAGAGACCCAGTACTTC. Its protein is CASSNGQVAETQYF.

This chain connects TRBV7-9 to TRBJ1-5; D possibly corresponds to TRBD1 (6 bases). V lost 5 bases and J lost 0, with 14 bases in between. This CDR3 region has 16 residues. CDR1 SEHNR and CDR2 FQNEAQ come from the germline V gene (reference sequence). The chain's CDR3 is CASSQTDRNSNQPQHF. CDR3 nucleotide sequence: TGTGCCAGCAGCCAGACGGACAGAAATAGCAATCAGCCCCAGCATTTT.

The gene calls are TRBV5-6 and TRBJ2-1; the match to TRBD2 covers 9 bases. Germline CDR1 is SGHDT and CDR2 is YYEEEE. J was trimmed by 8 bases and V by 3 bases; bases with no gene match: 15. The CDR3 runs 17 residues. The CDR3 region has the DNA TGTGCCAGCAGCTCGGCGGGGCTAGCGGGAATGGACTATGAGCAGTTCTTC. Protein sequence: CASSSAGLAGMDYEQFF.

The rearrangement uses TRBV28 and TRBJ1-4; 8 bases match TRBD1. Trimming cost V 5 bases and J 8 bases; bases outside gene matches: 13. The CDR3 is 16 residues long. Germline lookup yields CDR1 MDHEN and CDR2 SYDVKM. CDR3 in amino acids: CASSPPPGTGEEKLFF. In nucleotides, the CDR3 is TGTGCCAGCAGTCCCCCCCCGGGGACAGGCGAGGAAAAACTGTTTTTT. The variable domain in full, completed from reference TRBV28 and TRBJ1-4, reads DVKVTQSSRYLVKRTGEKVFLECVQDMDHENMFWYRQDPGLGLRLIYFSYDVKMKEKGDIPEGYSVSREKKERFSLILESASTNQTSMYLCASSPPPGTGEEKLFFGSGTQLSVL.

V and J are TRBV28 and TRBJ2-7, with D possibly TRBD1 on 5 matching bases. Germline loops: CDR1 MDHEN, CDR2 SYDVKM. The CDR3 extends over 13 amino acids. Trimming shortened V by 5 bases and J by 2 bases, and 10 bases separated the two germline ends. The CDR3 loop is CASSPNRPYEQYF. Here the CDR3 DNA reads TGTGCCAGCAGTCCCAACAGGCCCTACGAGCAGTACTTC.

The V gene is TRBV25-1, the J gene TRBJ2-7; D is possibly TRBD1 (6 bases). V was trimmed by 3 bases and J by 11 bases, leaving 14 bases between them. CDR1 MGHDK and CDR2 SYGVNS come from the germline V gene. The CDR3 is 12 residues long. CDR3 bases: TGTGCCAGCAGTGACCGCCAGGGGCGGGAGTACTTC. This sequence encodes CASSDRQGREYF.

The CDR3 bases are TGCGCCAGCAGCCATACAGGGGAAAACATTCAGTACTTC. Its translation: CASSHTGENIQYF. The V call is TRBV4-3, the J call TRBJ2-4; 7 nucleotides match TRBD1. Germline CDR1 is LGHNA and CDR2 is YSLEER. Unmatched junction bases numbered 1, after V lost 3 bases and J lost 5 bases. The CDR3 is 13 residues long.

CDR3 protein: CASPSGSGTGELFF. CDR3 sequence (DNA): TGTGCCAGCCCCAGCGGGAGTGGCACCGGGGAGCTGTTTTTT. The chain joins TRBV9 to TRBJ2-2, with 8 bases identical to TRBD2. The CDR3 is made up of 14 amino acids. The V gene end was trimmed by 7 bases and the J gene end by 4 bases; junction bases not matched to a gene: 6. The germline CDR1 and CDR2 sequences are SGDLS and YYNGEE.

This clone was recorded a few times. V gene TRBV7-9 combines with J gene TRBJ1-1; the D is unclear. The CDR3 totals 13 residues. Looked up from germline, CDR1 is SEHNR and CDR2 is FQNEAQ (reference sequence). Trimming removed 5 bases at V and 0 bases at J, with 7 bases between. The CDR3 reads CASSPRVNTEAFF. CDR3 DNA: TGTGCCAGCAGCCCGAGGGTGAACACTGAAGCTTTCTTT.